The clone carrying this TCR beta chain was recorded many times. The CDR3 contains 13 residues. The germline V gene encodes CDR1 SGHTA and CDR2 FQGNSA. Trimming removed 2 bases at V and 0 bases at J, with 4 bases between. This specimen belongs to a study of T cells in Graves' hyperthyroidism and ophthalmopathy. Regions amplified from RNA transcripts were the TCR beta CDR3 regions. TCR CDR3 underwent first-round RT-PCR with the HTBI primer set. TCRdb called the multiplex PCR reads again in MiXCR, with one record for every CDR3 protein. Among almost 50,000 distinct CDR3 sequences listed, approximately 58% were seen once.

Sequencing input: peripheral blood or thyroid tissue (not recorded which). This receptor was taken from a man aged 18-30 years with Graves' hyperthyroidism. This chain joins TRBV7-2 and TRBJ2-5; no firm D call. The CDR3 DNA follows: TGTGCCAGCAGCTTACAGTACCAAGAGACCCAGTACTTC. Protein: CASSLQYQETQYF.